Listed below are T cell receptor beta chains from one sample, sequenced in a study of shared clonotypes between healthy human individuals. Measured with immunoSEQ multiplex PCR; TCRdb has only the in-frame clones, and not every one. In the table there are about 510,000 clones, almost 80% of which are singletons. Sequenced material: PBMCs. Every receptor here comes from a middle-aged woman in good health. Some clones in this sample may be carry-over from other donors' samples. The CDR3 runs from the conserved cysteine through the conserved F or W. A D gene is named only where the DNA matches it firmly. Size is omitted from some rows. Given values are once, few, many or a class for expanded clones.

. | TRBJ2-7 | . | TRBV10-2 | TGCGCCAGCAGACCTACCGGGCCACGCTCCCAGTACGAGCAGTACTTC | CASRPTGPRSQYEQYF
. | TRBJ2-6 | . | TRBV28 | TGTGCCAGTCGAGGGCTCTCTGGGGCCAACGTCCTGACTTTC | CASRGLSGANVLTF
. | TRBJ1-2 | . | TRBV6-6 | TGTGCCAGCAGTACAGGGTACGGCTACACCTTC | CASSTGYGYTF
TRBD1 | TRBJ1-5 | few | TRBV11-2 | TGTGCCAGCAGCCCTGGGACAGCGAATCAGCCCCAGCATTTT | CASSPGTANQPQHF
TRBD2 | TRBJ2-3 | . | TRBV28 | TGTGCCAGCAGTTTGGGCGGGAGTGGGACAGATACGCAGTATTTT | CASSLGGSGTDTQYF
. | TRBJ2-7 | once | TRBV28 | TGTGCCAGCAGTTCATACACGGCCTTCTACGAGCAGTACTTC | CASSSYTAFYEQYF
TRBD2 | TRBJ2-1 | . | TRBV28 | TGTGCCAGTCAGACTAGCGGGACTTACAATGAGCAGTTCTTC | CASQTSGTYNEQFF
. | TRBJ2-3 | . | TRBV18 | TGTGCCAGCTCACCGGGTGCCTCGAAAACGCAGTATTTT | CASSPGASKTQYF
TRBD2 | TRBJ2-2 | . | TRBV27 | TGTGCCAGCAGCCTACGGGCGGGAGCCCTCACCGGGGAGCTGTTTTTT | CASSLRAGALTGELFF
. | TRBJ1-4 | . | TRBV15 | TGTGCCACCACCCAAGGGACTGATGAAAAACTGTTTTTT | CATTQGTDEKLFF
. | TRBJ1-5 | . | TRBV19 | TGTGCCAGTACCATCGGGGGGGGGAGCAATCAGCCCCAGCATTTT | CASTIGGGSNQPQHF
. | TRBJ2-1 | . | TRBV5-1 | TGCGCCAGCAGCTTCCGGGACTCTCTGAATGAGCAGTTCTTC | CASSFRDSLNEQFF
TRBD2 | TRBJ2-1 | . | TRBV30 | TGTGCCTGGAGTGTACTTAGCGGGACCTACAATGAGCAGTTCTTC | CAWSVLSGTYNEQFF
. | TRBJ2-7 | . | TRBV7-9 | TGTGCCAGCAGCTTAGTAGGGGCCTACGAGCAGTACTTC | CASSLVGAYEQYF
. | TRBJ2-7 | . | TRBV7-2 | TGTGCCAGCAGCTTTAGTAGTTCGGAGCAGTACTTC | CASSFSSSEQYF
. | TRBJ2-3 | . | TRBV28 | TGTGCCCCTGGGGCTAGTGGCACAGATACGCAGTATTTT | CAPGASGTDTQYF
TRBD1 | TRBJ1-4 | few | TRBV29-1 | TGCAGCGGAGCCTCCGGGACAGGGGGAGAAAAACTGTTTTTT | CSGASGTGGEKLFF
TRBD2 | TRBJ2-7 | . | TRBV10-3 | TGTGCCACAGCCTTCAAGGGGACTAGCGGGTACAGCTCCTACGAGCAGTACTTC | CATAFKGTSGYSSYEQYF
TRBD2 | TRBJ2-2 | . | TRBV7-7 | TGTGCTAGCAGCTTAGCGGGGCCGGGCACCGGGGAGCTGTTTTTT | CASSLAGPGTGELFF
TRBD1 | TRBJ1-2 | . | TRBV6-5 | TGTGCCAGCAGTTACCGACAGGGAAGCTATGGCTACACCTTC | CASSYRQGSYGYTF
TRBD1 | TRBJ1-3 | . | TRBV18 | TGTGCCAGCTCACCAGGGGACAGGGGCTCTGGAAACACCATATATTTT | CASSPGDRGSGNTIYF
TRBD1 | TRBJ2-7 | . | TRBV7-8 | TGTGCCAGCAGCCCGCGGACAGGGTACGAGCAGTACTTC | CASSPRTGYEQYF
. | TRBJ2-7 | . | TRBV10-3 | TGTGCCACGGGGAGAGTCTCCTACGAGCAGTACTTC | CATGRVSYEQYF
TRBD1 | TRBJ1-2 | . | TRBV19 | TGTGCCAGTACCTGGACAGGGAACTATGGCTACACCTTC | CASTWTGNYGYTF
TRBD1 | TRBJ1-2 | . | TRBV18 | TGTGCCAGCTCACCAAGGGACAGAGCTAACTATGGCTACACCTTC | CASSPRDRANYGYTF
. | TRBJ2-7 | . | TRBV11-2 | TGTGCCAGCAGCTTAGTTGGCAGGGACTACGAGCAGTACTTC | CASSLVGRDYEQYF
. | TRBJ2-2 | . | TRBV5-4 | TGTGCCAGCAGCTTGGCTGGCGGGGAGCTGTTTTTT | CASSLAGGELFF
TRBD2 | TRBJ2-1 | . | TRBV4-3 | TGCGCCAGCAGCCAAGAGCCTAGCGGGAATGAGCAGTTCTTC | CASSQEPSGNEQFF
TRBD1 | TRBJ2-7 | . | TRBV7-8 | TGTGCCAGCAGCAAATACCCCCCGGGACAGGGCTACGAGCAGTACTTC | CASSKYPPGQGYEQYF
. | TRBJ2-7 | . | TRBV9 | TGTGCCAGCAGCGTACTGCAGACGGGGGAGCAGTACTTC | CASSVLQTGEQYF
. | TRBJ1-6 | . | TRBV2 | TGTGCCAGCAGTGAACAGGGCCCCTCACCCCTCCACTTT | CASSEQGPSPLHF
. | TRBJ1-5 | . | TRBV28 | TGTGCCAGCACTCGGGACAATCTCGGTCAGCCCCAGCATTTT | CASTRDNLGQPQHF
TRBD2 | TRBJ2-3 | . | TRBV10-3 | TGTGCCATCAAAGAGACTAGCTTCACAGATACGCAGTATTTT | CAIKETSFTDTQYF
TRBD1 | TRBJ1-5 | . | TRBV5-1 | TGCGCCAGCAGCTTGAACGGGCAGGGGGGCAATCAGCCCCAGCATTTT | CASSLNGQGGNQPQHF
. | TRBJ1-2 | . | TRBV27 | TGTGCCAGCAGTTTCCTTGGAGAGACAGGTCACTATGGCTACACCTTC | CASSFLGETGHYGYTF
. | TRBJ1-2 | . | TRBV25-1 | TGTGCCAGCAGCGGAATTTCGAGGGGACGCGGCTATGGCTACACCTTC | CASSGISRGRGYGYTF
. | TRBJ2-2 | . | TRBV6-8 | TGTGCCAGCAGGTCAGGGACGGACACCGGGGAGCTGTTTTTT | CASRSGTDTGELFF
TRBD1 | TRBJ1-3 | once | TRBV2 | TGTGCCAGCAGACCAGGGGGCTCTGGAAACACCATATATTTT | CASRPGGSGNTIYF
TRBD1 | TRBJ2-1 | . | TRBV30 | TGTGCCTGGAGACTGTCAGGGGGCTCCTACAATGAGCAGTTCTTC | CAWRLSGGSYNEQFF
. | TRBJ2-7 | . | TRBV11-2 | TGTGCCAGCAGCTTAGAGATAGGTGATTACGAGCAGTACTTC | CASSLEIGDYEQYF
. | TRBJ2-2 | . | TRBV19 | TGTGCCAGTAGTATAGCGGGAGTGAAAACCGGGGAGCTGTTTTTT | CASSIAGVKTGELFF
TRBD1 | TRBJ1-5 | few | TRBV27 | TGTGCCAGCAGTTTGTACAGGGGGACGGAGCCCCAGCATTTT | CASSLYRGTEPQHF
TRBD2 | TRBJ2-7 | . | TRBV10-3 | TGTGCCATCAGTGCCGCTTGGACTAGCGGGAGTTCCGAGCAGTACTTC | CAISAAWTSGSSEQYF
. | TRBJ2-7 | . | TRBV13 | TGTGCCAGCAGCTTAAATAATCCCTACGAGCAGTACTTC | CASSLNNPYEQYF
. | TRBJ2-3 | . | TRBV7-9 | TGTGCCAGCAGCCGCCAGCGTGAGGCCAGGGTTTCAGATACGCAGTATTTT | CASSRQREARVSDTQYF
TRBD1 | TRBJ2-5 | . | TRBV27 | TGTGCCAGCAGTTCCAACCGGGACAGGGGTCCGGACCAGTACTTC | CASSSNRDRGPDQYF
. | TRBJ2-7 | . | TRBV29-1 | TGCAGCGTTGAAAGGGGAGGGGGGGCCGGCGAGCAGTACTTC | CSVERGGGAGEQYF
. | TRBJ1-6 | . | TRBV4-1 | TGCGCCAGCAGCCAAGGTCACAGTAATAATTCACCCCTCCACTTT | CASSQGHSNNSPLHF
. | TRBJ2-1 | . | TRBV5-1 | TGCGCCAGCAGCGGGACAACCCACTACAATGAGCAGTTCTTC | CASSGTTHYNEQFF
. | TRBJ2-3 | . | TRBV15 | TGTGCCACCAGCAGAGACAGTACAGATACGCAGTATTTT | CATSRDSTDTQYF
. | TRBJ2-3 | . | TRBV28 | TGTGCATCCGGGGCCTTAGGAGGCACAGATACGCAGTATTTT | CASGALGGTDTQYF
TRBD2 | TRBJ2-1 | . | TRBV4-2 | TGTGCCAGCAGCCCGGGACTAGCGGGAGGTCATGAGCAGTTCTTC | CASSPGLAGGHEQFF